Following are 20 T cell receptor beta chains from one sample sequenced in a study of regulatory T cells in long-lasting Graves disease. Both iRepertoire HTBI primers and Arm-PCR of CDR3 regions were used to build the TCR beta libraries. Each CDR3 protein is one row after TCRdb ran MiXCR on the multiplex PCR reads. The table has approximately 380,000 distinct CDR3 sequences, 20% seen once. Time point reported: persistent/refractory GD, antithyroid drugs over 5 years with positive TRAb. Extracted PBMC RNA gave rise to the TCR library. Here the sequenced sample was peripheral blood mononuclear cells (PBMCs), taken when the disease was refractory, from a patient treated with antithyroid drugs. These receptors were collected from a female donor with Graves disease.

On this clonotype: The junction shows a germline mismatch at one end, possibly a read error. The rearrangement joins TRBV2 to TRBJ2-7; D may match TRBD1 or TRBD2 (5 bases each). This CDR3 region has 14 residues. The germline V gene encodes CDR1 SNHLY and CDR2 FYNNEI. CDR3 loop: CASSAGRGAYEQCF. The CDR3 DNA sequence: TGTGCCAGCAGTGCGGGACGAGGGGCGTACGAGCAGTGCTTC.

The chain carries TRBV20-1 and TRBJ1-5, with 7 nucleotides matching TRBD1. The V gene end was trimmed by 4 bases and the J gene end by 3 bases; junction bases not matched to a gene: 3. The germline V gene encodes CDR1 DFQATT and CDR2 SNEGSKA (reference sequence). The CDR3 length is 13 residues. The CDR3 here is CSATTGVNQPQHF. DNA of the CDR3: TGCAGTGCTACTACAGGGGTCAATCAGCCCCAGCATTTT.

This rearrangement joins TRBV10-3 to TRBJ2-5; no clear D. Deletions cut 5 bases from V and 5 bases from J, with 9 bases between. CDR3 length: 12 residues. Germline CDR1 reads ENHRY; CDR2 reads SYGVKD. In DNA form, the CDR3 reads TGTGCCATCAGTTCCGGCGTTGAGACCCAGTACTTC. Translation: CAISSGVETQYF.

This clonotype was picked up a small number of times. The J gene is TRBJ2-5, the V gene TRBV20-1; 10 bases map to TRBD2. V dropped 6 bases and J dropped 5; count of bases not matched to a gene: 33. The CDR3 loop spans 22 amino acids. The V gene's germline CDR1 is DFQATT and CDR2 SNEGSKA (reference sequence). The CDR3 sequence is CSAMVGQGTGLAVNTNLETQYF. In DNA, the CDR3 is TGCAGTGCCATGGTTGGACAGGGTACCGGACTAGCGGTCAATACGAACTTGGAGACCCAGTACTTC.

This clonotype has a count of ten or more. CDR3: CASSLFREETQYF. CDR3 in DNA: TGTGCCAGCAGCTTGTTCCGGGAAGAGACCCAGTACTTC. The gene calls are TRBV5-5 and TRBJ2-5; D unclear. CDR1 is SGHKS and CDR2 is YYEKEE in the germline V gene (reference sequence). V was cut by 1 base and J by 3 bases, with 7 bases left in between. The CDR3 spans 13 residues. Looking up the rest from reference TRBV5-5 and TRBJ2-5 gives the full variable domain: DAGVTQSPTHLIKTRGQQVTLRCSPISGHKSVSWYQQVLGQGPQFIFQYYEKEERGRGNFPDRFSARQFPNYSSELNVNALLLGDSALYLCASSLFREETQYFGPGTRLLVL.

The chain combines TRBV6-5 with TRBJ2-7; possible D gene TRBD1, 6 bases. Trimming left V 1 base short and J 4 bases short, with 14 bases between. The CDR3 extends over 15 amino acids. Germline V gene lookup returns CDR1 MNHEY and CDR2 SVGAGI. The CDR3 sequence: CASSYLQGSGYEQYF. The CDR3, as DNA: TGTGCCAGCAGTTACTTACAGGGCTCCGGGTACGAGCAGTACTTC.

Worth noting for this clonotype: A much larger clone differs from this one at a single base, so this may be a read error. This chain links TRBV11-2 with TRBJ2-4; 7 bases match TRBD2. This CDR3 has 14 amino acids. V lost 3 bases and J lost 5; bases outside the gene matches: 4. CDR1 is SGHAT, CDR2 FQNNGV, per germline. The CDR3 spells CASSLGDYENIQYF. CDR3 bases: TGTGCCAGCAGCTTGGGGGACTACGAAAACATTCAGTACTTC.

The chain combines TRBV29-1 with TRBJ2-7, with 8 nucleotides matching TRBD2. This CDR3 spans 13 amino acids. CDR1 and CDR2 (germline): SQVTM, ANQGSEA. V shed 7 bases and J 5 bases; nucleotides not matched to a gene: 10. For the CDR3, the DNA is TGCAGCGCCCGGGGGGGGGACGGCCACGAGCAGTACTTC. Residues: CSARGGDGHEQYF.

The chain uses TRBV27 and TRBJ2-5, with 9 bases that match TRBD2. The V and J ends lost 6 bases and 4 bases, in that order; junction bases with no gene match: 15. Germline-derived CDR1 and CDR2 are MNHEY and SMNVEV (reference sequence). This CDR3 spans 17 amino acids. CDR3 DNA: TGTGCCAGCAGCCCAGGGGGTGGCGGGAGGGCCAGAGAGACCCAGTACTTC. This translates into CASSPGGGGRARETQYF.

This clonotype was recorded a few times. Germline and junction disagree at one end, which may indicate a read error. V is TRBV24-1 and J is TRBJ2-7; TRBD2 might be the D (6 bases). The CDR3 extends over 13 amino acids. The germline gives CDR1 KGHDR, CDR2 SFDVKD. The CDR3 sequence: CATSEQTGDSTPF. The CDR3 DNA is TGTGCCACCAGTGAGCAGACGGGAGATTCCACACCCTTC.

A single count supports this clonotype. This chain uses TRBV27 with TRBJ2-3; the D is unclear. V was pared by 3 bases and J by 0 bases, with 22 bases between. Germline V CDR1 and CDR2: MNHEY, SMNVEV (reference sequence). The CDR3 consists of 19 residues. The CDR3 sequence is CASSFRGPGFFTSTDTQYF. The DNA for the CDR3 is TGTGCCAGCAGTTTCAGAGGACCGGGCTTCTTTACTAGCACAGATACGCAGTATTTT.

This clonotype was counted only a few times. The chain has TRBV12-3 or TRBV12-4 and TRBJ2-2; D is perhaps TRBD1 (5 bases). This CDR3 region has 13 residues. V gave up 3 bases and J gave up 3 bases, with 5 bases separating them. The CDR3 region is CASSLGHTGELFF. The CDR3 nucleotides are TGTGCCAGCAGTTTGGGGCACACCGGGGAGCTGTTTTTT.

This clonotype was recorded at least ten times. CDR3 region: CASSATGVTYEQYF. The CDR3 nucleotides read TGTGCCAGCAGTGCTACAGGGGTTACCTACGAGCAGTACTTC. The chain combines TRBV12-3 or TRBV12-4 with TRBJ2-7, with 7 bases that match TRBD1. V gave up 5 bases and J gave up 2 bases; unmatched junction bases: 6. The CDR3 contains 14 residues.

This clonotype occurred a few times. The rearrangement uses TRBV7-9 and TRBJ1-1; D perhaps matches TRBD1 (6 bases). V dropped 1 base and J dropped 5 bases, with 14 bases sitting between them. CDR3 length: 15 amino acids. The germline V gene encodes CDR1 SEHNR and CDR2 FQNEAQ (reference sequence). The CDR3 nucleotides read TGTGCCAGCAGCTTAGGGGTGTTGGGGGCGACTGAAGCTTTCTTT. Protein product: CASSLGVLGATEAFF.

This clonotype was detected only a few times. This rearrangement joins TRBV18 to TRBJ1-5; D gene unclear. The germline V and J ends were trimmed by 4 bases and 4 bases, with 5 bases remaining between them. The germline V gene has CDR1 KGHSH and CDR2 LQKENI. There are 12 residues in the CDR3. The chain's CDR3 is CASSQNNQPQHF. The CDR3 bases are TGTGCCAGCTCACAAAATAATCAGCCCCAGCATTTT. Full variable domain (outside the CDR3, taken from reference TRBV18 and TRBJ1-5): NAGVMQNPRHLVRRRGQEARLRCSPMKGHSHVYWYRQLPEEGLKFMVYLQKENIIDESGMPKERFSAEFPKEGPSILRIQQVVRGDSAAYFCASSQNNQPQHFGDGTRLSIL.

This clonotype was seen repeatedly, ten times or more. V gene TRBV12-3 or TRBV12-4 combines with J gene TRBJ2-7; TRBD2 aligns across 12 bases. The CDR3 runs 15 residues. The junction had 5 bases not matched to a gene; V was cut back by 5 bases and J by 3 bases. The CDR3 protein is CASSGGTSGYYEQYF. DNA for the CDR3: TGTGCCAGCAGTGGCGGGACTAGCGGGTACTACGAGCAGTACTTC.

This clonotype was detected a few times. The chain carries TRBV5-1 and TRBJ1-1; 10 nucleotides line up with TRBD1. Germline V gene sequence: CDR1 SGHRS, CDR2 YFSETQ. The CDR3 length is 15 residues. Trimming cost V 4 bases and J 6 bases; bases outside gene matches: 9. The CDR3 region is CASSTRTGGGAEAFF. CDR3 in DNA: TGCGCCAGCAGCACCCGGACAGGGGGAGGGGCTGAAGCTTTCTTT.

This clonotype was counted a few times. V and J are TRBV29-1 and TRBJ2-5; TRBD1 is a possible D gene (5 bases). The V end was cut by 3 bases, the J end by 2 bases, with 7 bases between. CDR3 length: 12 amino acids. Per germline, CDR1 SQVTM and CDR2 ANQGSEA. This CDR3 reads CSVDRDQETQYF. For the CDR3, the DNA is TGCAGCGTTGACAGGGATCAAGAGACCCAGTACTTC. The full variable domain, in which reference TRBV29-1 and TRBJ2-5 provide the parts outside the CDR3, is SAVISQKPSRDICQRGTSLTIQCQVDSQVTMMFWYRQQPGQSLTLIATANQGSEATYESGFVIDKFPISRPNLTFSTLTVSNMSPEDSSIYLCSVDRDQETQYFGPGTRLLVL.

This clonotype showed up just a few times. The chain is built from TRBV28 and TRBJ1-3, with a possible D match to TRBD1 (6 bases). Trimming shortened V by 5 bases and J by 2 bases, and 13 bases separated the two germline ends. The germline gives CDR1 MDHEN, CDR2 SYDVKM. The CDR3 spans 15 residues. The CDR3 loop is CASSHSGVAGNTIYF. CDR3 coding DNA: TGTGCCAGCAGTCATTCAGGGGTCGCTGGAAACACCATATATTTT.

This clonotype occurred a few times. The J gene is TRBJ2-5, the V gene TRBV7-2; the D gene is possibly TRBD1 (5 bases). Germline CDR1 is SGHTA and CDR2 is FQGNSA. The V end lost 5 bases, the J end lost 2 bases, and 18 bases lay between the germline ends. The CDR3 is made up of 16 amino acids. The CDR3 here is CASSLRGHVFQETQYF. CDR3 nucleotides: TGTGCCAGCAGCCTTAGAGGACACGTTTTTCAAGAGACCCAGTACTTC.